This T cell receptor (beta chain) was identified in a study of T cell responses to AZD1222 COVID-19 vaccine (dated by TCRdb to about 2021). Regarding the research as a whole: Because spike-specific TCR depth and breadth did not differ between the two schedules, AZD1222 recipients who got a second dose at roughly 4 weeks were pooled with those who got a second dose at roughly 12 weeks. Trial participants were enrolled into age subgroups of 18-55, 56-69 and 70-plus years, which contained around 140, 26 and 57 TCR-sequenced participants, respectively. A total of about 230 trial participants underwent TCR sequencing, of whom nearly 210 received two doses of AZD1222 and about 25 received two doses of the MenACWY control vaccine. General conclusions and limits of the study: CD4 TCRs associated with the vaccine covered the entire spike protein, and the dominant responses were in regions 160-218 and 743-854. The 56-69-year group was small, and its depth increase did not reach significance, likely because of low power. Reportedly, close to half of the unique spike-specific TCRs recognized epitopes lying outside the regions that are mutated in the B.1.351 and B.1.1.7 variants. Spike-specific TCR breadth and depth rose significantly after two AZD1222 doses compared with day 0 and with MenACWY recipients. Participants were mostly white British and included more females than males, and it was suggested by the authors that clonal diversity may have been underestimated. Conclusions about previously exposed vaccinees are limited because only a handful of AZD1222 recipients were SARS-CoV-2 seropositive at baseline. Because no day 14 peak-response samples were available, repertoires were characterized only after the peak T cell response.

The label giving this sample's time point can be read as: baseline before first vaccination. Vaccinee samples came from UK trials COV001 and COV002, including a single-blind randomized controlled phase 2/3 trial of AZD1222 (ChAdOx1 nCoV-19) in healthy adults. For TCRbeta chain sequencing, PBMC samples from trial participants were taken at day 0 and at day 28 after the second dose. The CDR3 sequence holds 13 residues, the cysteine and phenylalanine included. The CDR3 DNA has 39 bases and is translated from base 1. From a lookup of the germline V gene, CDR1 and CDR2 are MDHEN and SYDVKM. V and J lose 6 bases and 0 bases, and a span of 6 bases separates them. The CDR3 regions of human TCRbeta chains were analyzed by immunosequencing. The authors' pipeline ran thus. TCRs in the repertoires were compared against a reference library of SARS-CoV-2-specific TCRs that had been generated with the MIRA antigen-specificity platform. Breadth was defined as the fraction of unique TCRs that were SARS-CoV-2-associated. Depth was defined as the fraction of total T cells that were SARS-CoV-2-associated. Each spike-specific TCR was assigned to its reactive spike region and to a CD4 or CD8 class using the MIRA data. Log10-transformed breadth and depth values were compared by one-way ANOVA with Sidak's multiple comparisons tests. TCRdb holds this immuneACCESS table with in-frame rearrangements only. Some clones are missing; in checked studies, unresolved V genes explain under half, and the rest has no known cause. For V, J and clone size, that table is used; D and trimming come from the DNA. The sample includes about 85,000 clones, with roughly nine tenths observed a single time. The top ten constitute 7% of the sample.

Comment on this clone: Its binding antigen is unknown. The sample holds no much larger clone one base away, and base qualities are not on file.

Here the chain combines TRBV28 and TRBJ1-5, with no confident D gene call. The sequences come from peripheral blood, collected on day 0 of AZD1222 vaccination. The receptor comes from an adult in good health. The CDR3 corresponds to CASSPYSNQPQHF. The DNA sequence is TGTGCCAGCAGCCCCTATAGCAATCAGCCCCAGCATTTT.